This TCR beta chain was profiled in a study of cytomegalovirus exposure and HLA in healthy donors. Notes on the study in general: A classifier reportedly called cytomegalovirus status with high sensitivity and specificity.

Germline V gene sequence: CDR1 SEHNR, CDR2 FQNEAQ (reference sequence). This CDR3 region has 16 residues. The V end was cut by 1 base, the J end by 6 bases, with 16 bases between. The PCR was carried out with 60 Vbeta primers and 13 Jbeta primers. The method was immunoSEQ multiplex PCR; TCRdb's version includes in-frame clones alone and lacks a portion of them. The sample has some 150,000 clones; roughly 76% are singletons. Concerning this clone itself: Its cognate antigen is unknown.

The V gene is TRBV7-9, the J gene TRBJ2-1, with D possibly TRBD2 on 5 matching bases. Input material: PBMCs. The sequence came from a woman under 30 in good health and CMV-seropositive. DNA for the CDR3: TGTGCCAGCAGCTTAGGAGTCTTTCTTGGAGGCAATGAGCAGTTCTTC. It codes for CASSLGVFLGGNEQFF.